This T cell receptor (beta chain) was recovered during a study of blood T cell repertoires in COVID-19. Study context: COVID-19 samples, acute and convalescent, were from the United States, Italy and Spain.

V dropped 5 bases and J dropped 0 bases, with 14 bases sitting between them. Germline values: CDR1 KGHSH, CDR2 LQKENI. The CDR3 runs to 16 residues. Using immunoSEQ multiplex PCR, the repertoire was profiled, and TCRdb retains in-frame clones only, with some absent. The table has a few hundred thousand clones, about 88% seen once. The TCR was taken from a woman aged 45-60 years who had recovered from COVID-19. The sample consisted of PBMCs or T cells enriched from blood (not recorded which). The genes are TRBV18 and TRBJ1-3; no reliable D call. The CDR3 reads CASSRSLESSGNTIYF. For the CDR3, the DNA is TGTGCCAGCTCAAGGAGCCTTGAGAGCTCTGGAAACACCATATATTTT.